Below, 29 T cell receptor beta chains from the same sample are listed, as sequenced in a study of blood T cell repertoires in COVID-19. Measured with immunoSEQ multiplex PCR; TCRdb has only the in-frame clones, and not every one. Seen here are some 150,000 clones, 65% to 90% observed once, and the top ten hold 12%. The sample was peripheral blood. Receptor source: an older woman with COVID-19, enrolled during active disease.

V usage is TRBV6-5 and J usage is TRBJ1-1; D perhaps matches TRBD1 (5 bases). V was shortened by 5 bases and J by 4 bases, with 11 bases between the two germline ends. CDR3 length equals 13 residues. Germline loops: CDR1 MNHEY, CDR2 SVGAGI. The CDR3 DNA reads TGTGCCAGCAGTCCCAGGGCGACCACTGAAGCTTTCTTT. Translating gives CASSPRATTEAFF.

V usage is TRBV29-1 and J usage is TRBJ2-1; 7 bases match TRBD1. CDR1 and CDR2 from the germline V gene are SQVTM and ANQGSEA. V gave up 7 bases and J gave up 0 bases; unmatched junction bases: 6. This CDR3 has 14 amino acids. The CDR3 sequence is CSGQGHLSYNEQFF. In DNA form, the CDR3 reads TGCAGCGGACAGGGACACCTCTCCTACAATGAGCAGTTCTTC.

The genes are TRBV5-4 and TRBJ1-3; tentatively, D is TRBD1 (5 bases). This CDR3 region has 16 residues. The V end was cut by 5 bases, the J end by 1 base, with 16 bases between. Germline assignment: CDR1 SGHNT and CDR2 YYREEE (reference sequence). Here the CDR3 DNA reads TGTGCCAGCAGTACCGTGGGTAAGGGGTCTGGAAACACCATATATTTT. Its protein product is CASSTVGKGSGNTIYF.

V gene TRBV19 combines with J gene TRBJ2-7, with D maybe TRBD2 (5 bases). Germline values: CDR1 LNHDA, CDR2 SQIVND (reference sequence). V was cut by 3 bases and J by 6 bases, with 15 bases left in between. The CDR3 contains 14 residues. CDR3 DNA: TGTGCCAGTAGTATTGGCCTAGATGCGGGCGAGCAGTACTTC. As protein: CASSIGLDAGEQYF.

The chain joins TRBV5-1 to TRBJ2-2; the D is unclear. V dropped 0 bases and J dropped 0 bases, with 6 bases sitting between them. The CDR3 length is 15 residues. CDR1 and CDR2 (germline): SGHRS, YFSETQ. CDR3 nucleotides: TGCGCCAGCAGCTTGGGGTCAGCGAACACCGGGGAGCTGTTTTTT. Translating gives CASSLGSANTGELFF.

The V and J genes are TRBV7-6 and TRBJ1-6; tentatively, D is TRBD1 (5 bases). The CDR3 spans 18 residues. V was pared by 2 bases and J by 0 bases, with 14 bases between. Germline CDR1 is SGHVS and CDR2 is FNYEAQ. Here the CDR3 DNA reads TGTGCCAGCAGCTTAAGGACCGCAGGGTTCTCCTATAATTCACCCCTCCACTTT. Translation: CASSLRTAGFSYNSPLHF.

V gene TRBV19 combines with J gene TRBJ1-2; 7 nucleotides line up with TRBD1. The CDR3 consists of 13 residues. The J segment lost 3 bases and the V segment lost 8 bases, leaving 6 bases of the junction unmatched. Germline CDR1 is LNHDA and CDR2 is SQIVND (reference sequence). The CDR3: CASALDRDYGYTF. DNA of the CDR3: TGTGCCAGTGCCCTTGACAGGGACTATGGCTACACCTTC.

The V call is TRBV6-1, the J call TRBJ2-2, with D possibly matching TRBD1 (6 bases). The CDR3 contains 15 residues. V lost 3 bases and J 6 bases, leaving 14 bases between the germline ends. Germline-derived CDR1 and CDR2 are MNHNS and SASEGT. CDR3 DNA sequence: TGTGCCAGCAGTGACCGAACAGGGATTCCCGGGGAGCTGTTTTTT. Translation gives CASSDRTGIPGELFF.

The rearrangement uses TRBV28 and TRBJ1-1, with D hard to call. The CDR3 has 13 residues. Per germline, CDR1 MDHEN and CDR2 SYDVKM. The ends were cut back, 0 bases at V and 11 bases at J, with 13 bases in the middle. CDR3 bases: TGTGCCAGCAGTTTATGGGCCTCTCCCGGGGCTTTCTTT. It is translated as CASSLWASPGAFF.

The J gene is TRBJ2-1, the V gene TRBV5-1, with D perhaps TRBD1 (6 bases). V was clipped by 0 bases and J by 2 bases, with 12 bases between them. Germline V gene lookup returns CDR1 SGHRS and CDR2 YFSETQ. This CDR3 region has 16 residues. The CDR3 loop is CASSLEGDGPYNEQFF. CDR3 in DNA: TGCGCCAGCAGCTTGGAGGGGGATGGCCCCTACAATGAGCAGTTCTTC.

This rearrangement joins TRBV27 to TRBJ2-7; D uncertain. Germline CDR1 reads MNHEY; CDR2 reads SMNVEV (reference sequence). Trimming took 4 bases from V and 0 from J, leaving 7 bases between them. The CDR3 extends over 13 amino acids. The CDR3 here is CASSYEFSYEQYF. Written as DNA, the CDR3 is TGTGCCAGCAGTTACGAGTTCTCCTACGAGCAGTACTTC.

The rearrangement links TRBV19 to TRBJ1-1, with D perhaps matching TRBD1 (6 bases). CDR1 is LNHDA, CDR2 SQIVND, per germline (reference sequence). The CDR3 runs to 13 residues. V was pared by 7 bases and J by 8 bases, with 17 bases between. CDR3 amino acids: CASTPLGTPEAFF. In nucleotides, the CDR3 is TGTGCCAGTACCCCGCTCGGGACACCAGAAGCTTTCTTT.

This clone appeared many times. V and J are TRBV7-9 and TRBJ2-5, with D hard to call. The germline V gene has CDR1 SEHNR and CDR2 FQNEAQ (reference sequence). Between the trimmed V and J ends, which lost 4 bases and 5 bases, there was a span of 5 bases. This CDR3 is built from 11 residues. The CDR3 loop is CASSSIETQYF. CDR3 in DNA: TGTGCCAGCAGCTCCATTGAGACCCAGTACTTC.

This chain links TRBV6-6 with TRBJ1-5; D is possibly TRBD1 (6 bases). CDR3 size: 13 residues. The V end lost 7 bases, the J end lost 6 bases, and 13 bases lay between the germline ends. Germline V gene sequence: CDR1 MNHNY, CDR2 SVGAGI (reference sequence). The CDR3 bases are TGTGCCAGCAACGGCCAGGGGAGTCAGCCCCAGCATTTT. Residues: CASNGQGSQPQHF.

The CDR3 is CASSESRTGSSPLHF. The CDR3 DNA reads TGCGCCAGCAGTGAGTCCAGGACGGGATCTTCACCCCTCCACTTT. This chain connects TRBV10-1 to TRBJ1-6; D not resolved. Germline values: CDR1 WNHNN, CDR2 SYGVQD (reference sequence). Trimming shortened V by 0 bases and J by 9 bases, and 12 bases separated the two germline ends. This CDR3 has 15 residues.

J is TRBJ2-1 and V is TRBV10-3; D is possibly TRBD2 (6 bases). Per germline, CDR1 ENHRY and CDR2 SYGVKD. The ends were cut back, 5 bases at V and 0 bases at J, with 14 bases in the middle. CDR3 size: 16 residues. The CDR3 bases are TGTGCCATCAGTCCTAGCGCCTTGAGCTCCTACAATGAGCAGTTCTTC. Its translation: CAISPSALSSYNEQFF.

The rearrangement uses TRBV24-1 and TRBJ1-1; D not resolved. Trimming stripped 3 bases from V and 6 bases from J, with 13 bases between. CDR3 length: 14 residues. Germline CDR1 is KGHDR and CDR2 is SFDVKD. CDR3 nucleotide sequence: TGTGCCACCAGTGATCCCGACCCCGGGGCTGAAGCTTTCTTT. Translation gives CATSDPDPGAEAFF.

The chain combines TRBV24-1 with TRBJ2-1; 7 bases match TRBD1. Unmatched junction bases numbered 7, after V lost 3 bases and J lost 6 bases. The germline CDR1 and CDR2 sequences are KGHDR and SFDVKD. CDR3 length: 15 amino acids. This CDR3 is CATSDRDRASNEQFF. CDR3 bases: TGTGCCACCAGTGATCGAGACAGGGCGAGCAATGAGCAGTTCTTC.

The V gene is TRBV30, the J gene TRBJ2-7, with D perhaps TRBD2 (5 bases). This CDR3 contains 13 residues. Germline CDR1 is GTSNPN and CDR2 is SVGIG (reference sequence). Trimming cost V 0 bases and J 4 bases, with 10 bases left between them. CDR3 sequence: CAWSVLGRYEQYV. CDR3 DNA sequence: TGTGCCTGGAGTGTACTAGGTCGGTACGAGCAGTACGTC.

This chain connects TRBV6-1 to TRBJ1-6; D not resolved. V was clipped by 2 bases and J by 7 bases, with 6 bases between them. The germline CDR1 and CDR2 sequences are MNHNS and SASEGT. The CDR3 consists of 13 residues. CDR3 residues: CASSESLNSPLHF. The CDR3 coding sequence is TGTGCCAGCAGTGAATCTCTGAATTCACCCCTCCACTTT.

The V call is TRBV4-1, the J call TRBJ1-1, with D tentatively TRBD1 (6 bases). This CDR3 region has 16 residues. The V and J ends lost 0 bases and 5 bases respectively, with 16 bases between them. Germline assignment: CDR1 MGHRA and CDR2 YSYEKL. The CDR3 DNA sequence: TGCGCCAGCAGCCAAGATACCCCCGGGGGGCGAACTGAAGCTTTCTTT. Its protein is CASSQDTPGGRTEAFF.

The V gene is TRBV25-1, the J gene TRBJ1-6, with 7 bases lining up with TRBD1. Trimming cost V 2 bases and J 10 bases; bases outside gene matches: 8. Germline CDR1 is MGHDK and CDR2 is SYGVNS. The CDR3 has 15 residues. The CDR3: CASSEAGRGYSPLHF. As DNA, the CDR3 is TGTGCCAGCAGTGAAGCGGGCAGGGGGTACTCACCCCTCCACTTT.

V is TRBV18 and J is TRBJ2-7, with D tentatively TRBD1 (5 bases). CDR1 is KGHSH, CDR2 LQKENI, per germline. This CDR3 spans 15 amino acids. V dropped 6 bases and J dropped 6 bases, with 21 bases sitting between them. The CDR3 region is CASSHRMGIMVEQYF. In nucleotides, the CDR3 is TGTGCCAGCTCTCACAGGATGGGGATAATGGTCGAGCAGTACTTC.

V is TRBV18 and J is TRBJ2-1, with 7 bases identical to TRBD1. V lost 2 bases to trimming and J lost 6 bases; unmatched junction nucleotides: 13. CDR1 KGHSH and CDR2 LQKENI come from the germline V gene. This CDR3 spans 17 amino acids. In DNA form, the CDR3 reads TGTGCCAGCTCACCAGAGGAGACAGGGAAAAGGGTCAATGAGCAGTTCTTC. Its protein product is CASSPEETGKRVNEQFF.

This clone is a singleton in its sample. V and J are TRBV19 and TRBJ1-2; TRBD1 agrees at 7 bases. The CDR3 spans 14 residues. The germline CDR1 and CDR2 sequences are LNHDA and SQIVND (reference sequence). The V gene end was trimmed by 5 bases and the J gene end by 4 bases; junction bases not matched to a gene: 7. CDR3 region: CASSPGTEIYGYTF. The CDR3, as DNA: TGTGCCAGTAGTCCCGGGACAGAAATCTATGGCTACACCTTC.

CDR3 amino acids: CASSTSSGGFQETQYF. The CDR3 DNA is TGTGCCAGCTCCACTTCTAGCGGGGGGTTTCAAGAGACCCAGTACTTC. V gene TRBV5-6 combines with J gene TRBJ2-5, with TRBD2 identical over 11 bases. Per the germline V gene, CDR1 is SGHDT and CDR2 is YYEEEE. J gave up 2 bases and V 7 bases, and 10 bases lay outside the gene matches. The CDR3 is 16 amino acids.

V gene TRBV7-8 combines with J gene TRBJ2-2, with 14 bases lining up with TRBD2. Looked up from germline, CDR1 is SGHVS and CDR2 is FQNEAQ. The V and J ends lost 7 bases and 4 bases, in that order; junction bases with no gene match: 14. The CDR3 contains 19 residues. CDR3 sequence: CASNNPPGLAGGLTGELFF. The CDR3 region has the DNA TGTGCCAGCAACAACCCACCCGGACTAGCGGGAGGACTCACCGGGGAGCTGTTTTTT. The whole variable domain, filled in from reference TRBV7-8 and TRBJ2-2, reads GAGVSQSPRYKVAKRGQDVALRCDPISGHVSLFWYQQALGQGPEFLTYFQNEAQLDKSGLPSDRFFAERPEGSVSTLKIQRTQQEDSAVYLCASNNPPGLAGGLTGELFFGEGSRLTVL.

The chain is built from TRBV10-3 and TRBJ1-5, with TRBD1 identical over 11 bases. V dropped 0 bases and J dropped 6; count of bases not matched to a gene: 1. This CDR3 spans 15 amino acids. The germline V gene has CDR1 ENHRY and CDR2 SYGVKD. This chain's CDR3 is CAISESGQGAQPQHF. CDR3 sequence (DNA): TGTGCCATCAGTGAGTCCGGACAGGGGGCTCAGCCCCAGCATTTT.

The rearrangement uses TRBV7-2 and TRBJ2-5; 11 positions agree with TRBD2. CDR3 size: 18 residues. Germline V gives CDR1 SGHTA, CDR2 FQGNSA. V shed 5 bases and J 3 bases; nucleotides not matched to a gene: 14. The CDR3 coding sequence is TGTGCCAGCAGCCCCTCCGTAACTAGCGGGGGCCGAAAAGAGACCCAGTACTTC. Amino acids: CASSPSVTSGGRKETQYF.